These T cell receptor beta chains were read from a single sample in a study of CD8 T cells in Susac syndrome. In TCRdb, the immunoSEQ multiplex PCR reads were re-called with MiXCR into one record per CDR3 protein. The table records some 110,000 distinct CDR3 sequences, 85% to 95% of them present only once. The source material was CD8+ T cells from PBMCs. These receptors were taken from a human donor with multiple sclerosis. Both conserved end residues are trimmed from each CDR3. A clone size is listed for some rows: how often the clone was seen (once, few, many), or a class if it is expanded.

CDR3: ASFDHGDNEQF; J: TRBJ2-1; length: 11; size: -; V: TRBV6-6
CDR3: ASSNRVANTEAF; J: TRBJ1-1; length: 12; size: once; V: TRBV19
CDR3: AWSVHPQGYEQF; J: TRBJ2-1; length: 12; size: -; V: TRBV30
CDR3: ASTGRGNNEQF; J: TRBJ2-1; length: 11; size: -; V: TRBV19
CDR3: ATSDPGQGHQPQQ; J: TRBJ1-5; length: 13; size: -; V: TRBV24-1
CDR3: ASSDGVYGEQF; J: TRBJ2-1; length: 11; size: -; V: TRBV2
CDR3: ATSDSMTNEETQY; J: TRBJ2-5; length: 13; size: -; V: TRBV24-1
CDR3: ASSLSAGPNTEAF; J: TRBJ1-1; length: 13; size: -; V: TRBV11-2
CDR3: ASSAGRANTEAF; J: TRBJ1-1; length: 12; size: -; V: TRBV13
CDR3: ASSPALEREITDTQY; J: TRBJ2-3; length: 15; size: -; V: TRBV9
CDR3: ASTLGTGTGELF; J: TRBJ2-2; length: 12; size: -; V: TRBV11-3
CDR3: ASSPSGGPYEQY; J: TRBJ2-7; length: 12; size: -; V: TRBV6-5
CDR3: ANGGPY; J: TRBJ2-7; length: 6; size: -; V: TRBV6-5
CDR3: ASPRGSNEQF; J: TRBJ2-1; length: 10; size: -; V: TRBV7-9
CDR3: ASSRDRVPYGYT; J: TRBJ1-2; length: 12; size: -; V: TRBV4-1
CDR3: ASSRYAETQY; J: TRBJ2-5; length: 10; size: -; V: TRBV14
CDR3: ASSVGERGVNEQF; J: TRBJ2-1; length: 13; size: -; V: TRBV9
CDR3: ASSLGSSYEQY; J: TRBJ2-7; length: 11; size: few; V: TRBV13
CDR3: ASSLNTGHNSPLH; J: TRBJ1-6; length: 13; size: -; V: TRBV5-8